Below are 25 T cell receptor beta chains sequenced from a single sample in a study of regulatory T cells in long-lasting Graves disease. Specified time point: newly diagnosed GD, antithyroid drugs for less than 3 months. TCR sequences were obtained from RNA taken from PBMCs. Arm-PCR with iRepertoire HTBI primers amplified the CDR3 regions for these TCR beta libraries. TCRdb re-called the multiplex PCR reads through MiXCR, storing one row per CDR3 protein. This sample has some 500,000 distinct CDR3 sequences; around 16% occur once, and the top ten carry about 25%. The same data also contributed to another study, on T cells in Graves' hyperthyroidism and ophthalmopathy.

Sequences were derived from peripheral blood mononuclear cells (PBMCs), sampled at new diagnosis, from a patient treated with antithyroid drugs. These receptors were collected from a middle-aged woman with Graves disease.

This clonotype was counted between two and nine times. The gene calls are TRBV19 and TRBJ1-2; TRBD1 might be the D (5 bases). CDR1 LNHDA and CDR2 SQIVND come from the germline V gene (reference sequence). The V end was cut by 1 base, the J end by 5 bases, with 11 bases between. The CDR3 spans 14 residues. The CDR3 DNA is TGTGCCAGTAGTATAGCGGCGGGACGGTATGGCTACACCTTC. Protein sequence: CASSIAAGRYGYTF.

This clonotype was seen more than once but under ten times. This sequence may be a read error, since a much larger clone differs from it by one base. V gene TRBV2 combines with J gene TRBJ1-1; D is perhaps TRBD1 (6 bases). Germline CDR1 is SNHLY and CDR2 is FYNNEI. V was cut by 4 bases and J by 3 bases, with 9 bases left in between. This CDR3 has 13 amino acids. CDR3: CASSVEGDTEAFF. CDR3 nucleotides: TGTGCCAGCAGTGTAGAGGGGGACACTGAAGCTTTCTTT.

There are a few counts of this clonotype. The chain combines TRBV18 with TRBJ1-5; tentative D call: TRBD1 (5 bases). The V gene lost 3 bases and the J gene lost 1 base, with 10 bases spanning the gap. The germline CDR1 and CDR2 sequences are KGHSH and LQKENI. This CDR3 spans 15 amino acids. The CDR3 loop reads CASSPLGQSNQPQHF. As DNA, the CDR3 is TGTGCCAGCTCACCTTTGGGGCAGAGCAATCAGCCCCAGCATTTT. The full variable domain, completed using reference TRBV18 and TRBJ1-5, is NAGVMQNPRHLVRRRGQEARLRCSPMKGHSHVYWYRQLPEEGLKFMVYLQKENIIDESGMPKERFSAEFPKEGPSILRIQQVVRGDSAAYFCASSPLGQSNQPQHFGDGTRLSIL.

This clonotype showed up just a few times. This chain joins TRBV7-6 and TRBJ1-6; TRBD1 aligns across 7 bases. V shed 4 bases, J shed 9 bases, and the junction held 9 bases outside the gene matches. Germline V gene data show CDR1 as SGHVS and CDR2 as FNYEAQ. The length of the CDR3 is 15 residues. The CDR3 reads CASSSEGAGFSPLHF. The DNA of the CDR3 is TGTGCCAGCAGCTCAGAGGGGGCAGGTTTTTCACCCCTCCACTTT.

This clonotype was seen more than once but under ten times. V and J are TRBV28 and TRBJ2-5, with 9 bases lining up with TRBD1. The CDR3 sequence is 15 residues long. Germline trimming cut 6 bases from V and 2 bases from J; bases unmatched to any gene: 7. Per the germline V gene, CDR1 is MDHEN and CDR2 is SYDVKM. DNA for the CDR3: TGTGCCAGCAGCAAAAGACAGGGGGTGCAAGAGACCCAGTACTTC. It specifies CASSKRQGVQETQYF.

The sample holds many counts of this clonotype. The chain employs TRBV14 and TRBJ1-1; TRBD1 is a possible D gene (6 bases). Germline CDR1 is SGHDN and CDR2 is FVKESK. The CDR3 has 19 amino acids. V lost 5 bases to trimming and J lost 5 bases, with 30 bases between them. The chain's CDR3 is CASSKRLPGPFLGGTEAFF. In nucleotides, the CDR3 is TGTGCCAGCAGCAAAAGATTACCAGGCCCCTTCCTAGGGGGGACTGAAGCTTTCTTT.

This clonotype has more than one count but fewer than ten. V gene TRBV2 combines with J gene TRBJ2-5; no clear D. CDR1 and CDR2 from the germline V gene are SNHLY and FYNNEI. V was pared by 3 bases and J by 7 bases, with 12 bases between. The CDR3 is made up of 13 amino acids. CDR3 nucleotides: TGTGCCAGCAGTGAGCCCCTGGTGGGGACCCAGTACTTC. It specifies CASSEPLVGTQYF. Full variable domain (outside the CDR3, taken from reference TRBV2 and TRBJ2-5): EPEVTQTPSHQVTQMGQEVILRCVPISNHLYFYWYRQILGQKVEFLVSFYNNEISEKSEIFDDQFSVERPDGSNFTLKIRSTKLEDSAMYFCASSEPLVGTQYFGPGTRLLVL.

This clonotype was detected a few times. V usage is TRBV11-3 and J usage is TRBJ2-3, with TRBD1 as a possible D gene (5 bases). In germline, CDR1 is SGHNT, CDR2 YENEEA. This CDR3 region has 14 residues. Trimming left V 1 base short and J 4 bases short, with 9 bases between. The CDR3 sequence: CASSLGRVADTQYF. CDR3 nucleotide sequence: TGTGCCAGCAGCTTAGGCAGGGTTGCAGATACGCAGTATTTT.

Many counts were recorded for this clonotype. This rearrangement joins TRBV6-1 to TRBJ1-2, with 12 positions matching TRBD1. V shed 6 bases and J 11 bases; nucleotides not matched to a gene: 4. Germline assignment: CDR1 MNHNS and CDR2 SASEGT. The CDR3 is made up of 12 amino acids. The CDR3 DNA sequence: TGTGCCAGCAGGAGGGACAGGGGGCGGTACACCTTC. This codes for CASRRDRGRYTF.

This clonotype was seen ten or more times. The V call is TRBV12-3 or TRBV12-4, the J call TRBJ2-1; D gene unclear. The CDR3 is 12 residues long. Trimming stripped 6 bases from V and 5 bases from J, with 8 bases between. The DNA for the CDR3 is TGTGCCAGCAGCTTAACCGACAATGAGCAGTTCTTC. As protein: CASSLTDNEQFF.

In the case of this clonotype: One base away lies a much larger clone, so this may be a sequencing read error. The rearrangement uses TRBV2 and TRBJ1-3, with D unresolved. The germline V gene has CDR1 SNHLY and CDR2 FYNNEI. V was clipped by 8 bases and J by 4 bases, with 24 bases between them. The CDR3 is made up of 17 amino acids. In DNA, the CDR3 is TGTGCCAGCGGTGTCGCTAGGGTGCGAATGGAAGGAAACACCATATATTTT. This codes for CASGVARVRMEGNTIYF.

This sequence joins TRBV7-9 and TRBJ1-4; no clear D. The germline V gene encodes CDR1 SEHNR and CDR2 FQNEAQ (reference sequence). The V and J ends lost 7 bases and 3 bases respectively, with 9 bases between them. The CDR3 extends over 13 amino acids. In nucleotides, the CDR3 is TGTGCCAGCATGGAACAGCCTAATGAAAAACTGTTTTTT. Translation gives CASMEQPNEKLFF.

This clonotype has a count of ten or more. This CDR3 reads CASSATVNQPQHF. CDR3 nucleotides: TGTGCCAGCAGTGCGACGGTAAATCAGCCCCAGCATTTT. The V gene is TRBV6-1, the J gene TRBJ1-5; D not certain. There are 13 residues in the CDR3. Deletions cut 4 bases from V and 4 bases from J, with 8 bases between. Germline CDR1 and CDR2: MNHNS and SASEGT.

The table lists this clonotype with a few counts. The chain combines TRBV7-9 with TRBJ2-2; D might be TRBD2 (5 bases). CDR3 length: 14 amino acids. The germline gives CDR1 SEHNR, CDR2 FQNEAQ (reference sequence). Trimming removed 5 bases at V and 6 bases at J, with 13 bases between. The CDR3 nucleotides read TGTGCCAGCAGCCCCATGAACGGGGCCGGGGAGCTGTTTTTT. Translation gives CASSPMNGAGELFF.

This clonotype appeared a few times. J is TRBJ2-1 and V is TRBV30; 11 bases agree with TRBD2. CDR1 and CDR2 from the germline V gene are GTSNPN and SVGIG (reference sequence). The V and J ends lost 7 bases and 6 bases, in that order; junction bases with no gene match: 8. The CDR3 sequence is 14 residues long. This CDR3 is CAYTSGGFSNEQFF. In DNA form, the CDR3 reads TGTGCCTATACTAGCGGGGGATTCTCCAATGAGCAGTTCTTC.

The V call is TRBV2, the J call TRBJ2-1; 8 positions match TRBD1. CDR1 is SNHLY and CDR2 is FYNNEI in the germline V gene. V gave up 8 bases and J gave up 2 bases; unmatched junction bases: 5. The CDR3 consists of 14 residues. The CDR3, as DNA: TGTGCCAGCGGCCCGGACAGGGCCTACAATGAGCAGTTCTTC. Residues: CASGPDRAYNEQFF. Full variable domain (missing parts from reference TRBV2 and TRBJ2-1): EPEVTQTPSHQVTQMGQEVILRCVPISNHLYFYWYRQILGQKVEFLVSFYNNEISEKSEIFDDQFSVERPDGSNFTLKIRSTKLEDSAMYFCASGPDRAYNEQFFGPGTRLTVL.

This clonotype was seen more than once but under ten times. This sequence joins TRBV15 and TRBJ2-2; tentatively, D is TRBD2 (6 bases). The germline V gene has CDR1 LNHNV and CDR2 YYDKDF (reference sequence). V lost 5 bases and J 6 bases, leaving 13 bases between the germline ends. The CDR3 contains 14 residues. The CDR3 here is CATSRRLDPGELFF. The CDR3 DNA follows: TGTGCCACCAGCCGACGACTAGACCCCGGGGAGCTGTTTTTT.

This clonotype has at least ten counts. The chain uses TRBV6-1 and TRBJ2-2, with 14 bases identical to TRBD2. The CDR3 runs 18 residues. CDR1 and CDR2 from the germline V gene are MNHNS and SASEGT. Trimming at V came to 6 bases and at J to 0 bases, leaving 6 bases not matched to a gene. In DNA, the CDR3 is TGTGCCAGCAGAGCCGGGACTAGCGGGGGCCCGAACACCGGGGAGCTGTTTTTT. This translates into CASRAGTSGGPNTGELFF.

J is TRBJ1-5 and V is TRBV3-1; 10 bases match TRBD1. The CDR3 runs 18 residues. CDR1 LGHDT and CDR2 YNNKEL come from the germline V gene (reference sequence). The V gene end was trimmed by 4 bases and the J gene end by 6 bases; junction bases not matched to a gene: 15. The CDR3 protein is CASSPRGSGQGSTQPQHF. The CDR3 DNA follows: TGTGCCAGCAGCCCAAGAGGGTCGGGACAGGGGAGTACTCAGCCCCAGCATTTT.

This clonotype was seen more than once but under ten times. The chain combines TRBV12-3 or TRBV12-4 with TRBJ1-2, with a tentative D call TRBD1 (5 bases). There are 13 residues in the CDR3. V was cut by 7 bases and J by 8 bases, with 17 bases left in between. CDR3 sequence: CASTSTGTLGYTF. DNA of the CDR3: TGTGCCAGCACCTCGACGGGGACTTTAGGCTACACCTTC.

The DNA of the CDR3 is TGTGCCACCAGCGCGGGACAGGGAGAGTACGAGCAGTACTTC. Protein sequence: CATSAGQGEYEQYF. V is TRBV15 and J is TRBJ2-7; 9 bases match TRBD1. The CDR3 covers 14 residues. CDR1 and CDR2 (germline): LNHNV, YYDKDF (reference sequence). V lost 5 bases and J lost 4; bases outside the gene matches: 6. Filled out from reference TRBV15 and TRBJ2-7, the complete variable domain reads DAMVIQNPRYQVTQFGKPVTLSCSQTLNHNVMYWYQQKSSQAPKLLFHYYDKDFNNEADTPDNFQSRRPNTSFCFLDIRSPGLGDTAMYLCATSAGQGEYEQYFGPGTRLTVT.

The V and J genes are TRBV19 and TRBJ1-5; possibly TRBD1 for D (5 bases). V lost 3 bases to trimming and J lost 9 bases, with 15 bases between them. The CDR3 consists of 14 residues. Germline CDR1 LNHDA, CDR2 SQIVND (reference sequence). The CDR3 nucleotides read TGTGCCAGTAGTATCGCCCTTCGGGGGAGGCCCCAGCATTTT. The encoded protein is CASSIALRGRPQHF.

This clonotype was picked up many times. The J gene is TRBJ2-1, the V gene TRBV20-1; unclear D gene. Germline assignment: CDR1 DFQATT and CDR2 SNEGSKA (reference sequence). The CDR3 has 13 amino acids. Trimming took off 0 bases at V and 4 bases at J, with 7 bases between the two ends. In nucleotides, the CDR3 is TGCAGTGCTAGAGATAGCCCTTACAATGAGCAGTTCTTC. Its protein is CSARDSPYNEQFF.

This clonotype was seen more than once but under ten times. The gene calls are TRBV28 and TRBJ1-3; tentative D call: TRBD1 (5 bases). CDR1 and CDR2 from the germline V gene are MDHEN and SYDVKM. Trimming removed 5 bases from V and 0 bases from J, with 11 bases in between. The CDR3 covers 15 residues. In DNA, the CDR3 is TGTGCCAGCAGTCAAATACAGGACTCTGGAAACACCATATATTTT. Its protein is CASSQIQDSGNTIYF.

The chain links TRBV15 to TRBJ2-3; D possibly corresponds to TRBD2 (6 bases). The ends were cut back, 0 bases at V and 4 bases at J, with 11 bases in the middle. Per germline, CDR1 LNHNV and CDR2 YYDKDF (reference sequence). This CDR3 spans 15 amino acids. CDR3 nucleotides: TGTGCCACCAGCAGAGAGCGGGGTAGGCCAGATACGCAGTATTTT. This translates into CATSRERGRPDTQYF.